The sequence of this T cell receptor (beta chain) was determined in a study of Ad26.COV2.S vaccination and SARS-CoV-2 variants. This table comes from immunoSEQ multiplex PCR, and its TCRdb copy is limited to in-frame clones, with some not included. The sample comprises 440,000 or so clones, around 89% of which are singletons, and around 1.8% rests with the top ten. This clone was seen more than once but under ten times. Germline CDR1 is LGHNA and CDR2 is YNFKEQ. This CDR3 is built from 16 residues. V shed 4 bases, J shed 1 base, and the junction held 7 bases outside the gene matches. Treatment reported: roughly 19 received Ad26.COV2.S at low or high dose, single or two shots; about 5 received placebo; per-sample allocation not given. Sampling was performed 63 days after the first vaccine or placebo injection. Boston provided a donor who was an adult aged 18-55 years.

The source was peripheral blood, collected in a trial of Ad26.COV2.S vaccine versus placebo. The chain is built from TRBV4-2 and TRBJ1-1; 9 bases map to TRBD1. This clonotype was obtained from a person between 18 and 65 years old who received the Ad26.COV2.S COVID-19 vaccine or a placebo. The CDR3 loop reads CASSRTGATGNTEAFF. The CDR3 DNA follows: TGTGCCAGCAGCCGGACAGGGGCCACGGGGAACACTGAAGCTTTCTTT.